The 21 T cell receptor beta chains presented below share a single source sample, sequenced in a study of blood T cell repertoires in COVID-19. Clones were read by immunoSEQ multiplex PCR, and TCRdb kept only the in-frame ones, dropping some. This sample has about 170,000 clones, with 75% to 90% found just once. The sequenced material came from PBMCs or T cells enriched from blood (not recorded which). The receptor set was obtained from a woman aged 18-29 years who had recovered from COVID-19.

This sequence joins TRBV6-1 and TRBJ1-4, with a tentative D call TRBD1 (5 bases). V was pared by 1 base and J by 7 bases, with 13 bases between. Germline values: CDR1 MNHNS, CDR2 SASEGT. The CDR3 contains 15 residues. The CDR3 here is CASSEEVGVAEKLFF. The DNA for the CDR3 is TGTGCCAGCAGTGAAGAGGTAGGGGTGGCTGAAAAACTGTTTTTT.

The chain combines TRBV29-1 with TRBJ2-3; D may be TRBD1 (6 bases). The CDR3 totals 15 residues. Trimming shortened V by 1 base and J by 0 bases, and 11 bases separated the two germline ends. The germline V gene encodes CDR1 SQVTM and CDR2 ANQGSEA. CDR3: CSVEGTGSSTDTQYF. The CDR3 coding sequence is TGCAGCGTTGAAGGTACAGGGTCCAGCACAGATACGCAGTATTTT.

The V and J genes are TRBV4-1 and TRBJ2-7, with 10 positions matching TRBD1. This CDR3 comprises 15 residues. V lost 2 bases, J lost 5 bases, and 6 bases stayed unmatched. Germline loops: CDR1 MGHRA, CDR2 YSYEKL. The CDR3 region is CASSQPGTGAHEQYF. CDR3 DNA sequence: TGCGCCAGCAGCCAACCCGGGACAGGGGCCCACGAGCAGTACTTC.

The chain has TRBV5-5 and TRBJ2-7; possible D gene TRBD2, 6 bases. Germline V lookup: CDR1 SGHKS, CDR2 YYEKEE (reference sequence). The V and J ends lost 4 bases and 2 bases respectively, with 10 bases between them. This CDR3 has 13 residues. Written as DNA, the CDR3 is TGTGCCAGCAGCGCGGGACTCACCTACGAGCAGTACTTC. Its translation is CASSAGLTYEQYF.

The CDR3 sequence: CASSQALAGSFANTGELFF. DNA of the CDR3: TGTGCCAGCAGCCAAGCCCTCGCCGGGTCGTTCGCGAACACCGGGGAGCTGTTTTTT. The V and J genes are TRBV3-1 (or the pseudogene TRBV3-2) and TRBJ2-2; the D is unclear. This CDR3 has 19 amino acids. V lost 1 base and J 0 bases, leaving 18 bases between the germline ends. The germline CDR1 and CDR2 sequences are LGHDT and YNNKEL (reference sequence).

The rearrangement links TRBV18 to TRBJ2-7; 10 bases map to TRBD1. The CDR3 sequence is 18 residues long. With 2 bases clipped from V and 3 bases from J, the junction kept 13 bases outside the gene matches. The germline CDR1 and CDR2 sequences are KGHSH and LQKENI. In DNA, the CDR3 is TGTGCCAGCTCACCAAATAGCCCCGGGACAGGGGACAACTACGAGCAGTACTTC. It encodes CASSPNSPGTGDNYEQYF.

This chain uses TRBV7-2 with TRBJ1-1; possible D gene TRBD1, 6 bases. Germline V lookup: CDR1 SGHTA, CDR2 FQGNSA. V was shortened by 3 bases and J by 4 bases, with 18 bases between the two germline ends. The CDR3 has 16 amino acids. DNA for the CDR3: TGTGCCAGCAGCTTGGCCCTTCGGGGGGCAGGCACTGAAGCTTTCTTT. Translated, it gives CASSLALRGAGTEAFF.

The chain combines TRBV4-1 with TRBJ2-3, with D unclear. This CDR3 comprises 12 residues. V gave up 2 bases and J gave up 8 bases, with 8 bases separating them. Germline V gene lookup returns CDR1 MGHRA and CDR2 YSYEKL. DNA for the CDR3: TGCGCCAGCAGCCAAATCCTAGGTACGCAGTATTTT. Encoded protein: CASSQILGTQYF.

The chain uses TRBV20-1 and TRBJ1-2, with a weak D call TRBD1 (6 bases). The germline V gene encodes CDR1 DFQATT and CDR2 SNEGSKA (reference sequence). Trimming shortened V by 4 bases and J by 4 bases, and 7 bases separated the two germline ends. The CDR3 totals 11 residues. The CDR3 protein is CSATDSYGYTF. In nucleotides, the CDR3 is TGCAGTGCTACGGACAGCTATGGCTACACCTTC.

The chain uses TRBV2 and TRBJ2-1, with 7 bases that match TRBD1. After removal of 0 bases from V and 10 bases from J, the junction contained 6 bases not matched to a gene. Germline lookup yields CDR1 SNHLY and CDR2 FYNNEI. There are 14 residues in the CDR3. The CDR3 DNA is TGTGCCAGCAGTGAAGCAGGGGGCCGCCGAGAGCAGTTCTTC. Its protein product is CASSEAGGRREQFF.

DNA of the CDR3: TGTGCCAGCAGTTCGGGTAGCGGGAGAGCCAACTTTTACAATGAGCAGTTCTTC. This gives the protein CASSSGSGRANFYNEQFF. The V gene is TRBV28, the J gene TRBJ2-1; TRBD2 matches at 9 bases. V trimming: 4 bases; J trimming: 4 bases; junction bases outside the gene matches: 14. Per germline, CDR1 MDHEN and CDR2 SYDVKM. This CDR3 spans 18 amino acids.

The CDR3 sequence is CASGKDRGGNSPLHF. CDR3 coding DNA: TGCGCCAGCGGGAAGGACAGGGGAGGGAATTCACCCCTCCACTTT. The chain links TRBV10-2 to TRBJ1-6; TRBD1 matches 9 bases. Germline loops: CDR1 WSHSY, CDR2 SAAADI. The CDR3 runs 15 residues. J was trimmed by 7 bases and V by 8 bases; bases with no gene match: 9.

The V and J genes are TRBV18 and TRBJ2-5, with 9 bases fitting TRBD2. V shed 6 bases and J 1 base; nucleotides not matched to a gene: 9. CDR1 is KGHSH, CDR2 LQKENI, per germline. This CDR3 is built from 16 residues. The CDR3 bases are TGTGCCAGCTCCGGAGCGGCGGGAGGGGTCCAAGAGACCCAGTACTTC. This gives the protein CASSGAAGGVQETQYF.

The chain employs TRBV27 and TRBJ2-7; 7 bases are shared with TRBD2. CDR3 length: 16 residues. Trimming at V came to 7 bases and at J to 4 bases, leaving 16 bases not matched to a gene. CDR1 and CDR2 (germline): MNHEY, SMNVEV (reference sequence). The CDR3 nucleotides are TGTGCCAGCACCTCATTGATGGCTAGCGGAAGGTACGAGCAGTACTTC. Amino acid sequence: CASTSLMASGRYEQYF.

CDR3 coding DNA: TGTGCCAGTAGTATAAGGGACAGGGGGTCCACCGGGGAGCTGTTTTTT. Translation: CASSIRDRGSTGELFF. V usage is TRBV19 and J usage is TRBJ2-2; TRBD1 matches at 11 bases. Trimming removed 2 bases from V and 4 bases from J; junction bases left unmatched: 3. This CDR3 region has 16 residues. The germline gives CDR1 LNHDA, CDR2 SQIVND (reference sequence).

The V call is TRBV6-1, the J call TRBJ1-2, with D possibly TRBD1 on 6 matching bases. Trimming stripped 2 bases from V and 6 bases from J, with 19 bases between. The germline CDR1 and CDR2 sequences are MNHNS and SASEGT. The length of the CDR3 is 16 residues. Written as DNA, the CDR3 is TGTGCCAGCAGTGAAACAGGGCAAGGGATGTTGAATGGCTACACCTTC. Translation: CASSETGQGMLNGYTF.

This clone has just one count. The chain combines TRBV5-1 with TRBJ2-5; TRBD2 matches at 8 bases. This CDR3 region has 15 residues. J gave up 2 bases and V 3 bases, and 6 bases lay outside the gene matches. Germline CDR1 and CDR2: SGHRS and YFSETQ. The CDR3 DNA sequence: TGCGCCAGCAGCTCGCCGACTAGCGCTCAAGAGACCCAGTACTTC. It specifies CASSSPTSAQETQYF. Drawing the rest from reference TRBV5-1 and TRBJ2-5, the complete variable domain is KAGVTQTPRYLIKTRGQQVTLSCSPISGHRSVSWYQQTPGQGLQFLFEYFSETQRNKGNFPGRFSGRQFSNSRSEMNVSTLELGDSALYLCASSSPTSAQETQYFGPGTRLLVL.

The chain employs TRBV6-5 and TRBJ2-7; weak D call: TRBD1 (5 bases). Looked up from germline, CDR1 is MNHEY and CDR2 is SVGAGI. CDR3 length equals 13 residues. Trimming took 8 bases from V and 2 from J, leaving 13 bases between them. As DNA, the CDR3 is TGTGCCAGCGAAGGGGCAGAAACCTACGAGCAGTACTTC. It specifies CASEGAETYEQYF.

This clone was recorded only once. J is TRBJ2-7 and V is TRBV9; 14 bases agree with TRBD2. The CDR3 extends over 15 amino acids. Germline assignment: CDR1 SGDLS and CDR2 YYNGEE. The V segment lost 3 bases and the J segment 4 bases; nucleotides outside the gene matches: 3. DNA of the CDR3: TGTGCCAGCAGCGCGGGGACTAGCGGGAGTTACGAGCAGTACTTC. This codes for CASSAGTSGSYEQYF.

This rearrangement joins TRBV4-2 to TRBJ2-3, with TRBD2 matching 8 bases. This CDR3 contains 16 residues. From germline, CDR1 is LGHNA and CDR2 YNFKEQ. J gave up 0 bases and V 4 bases, and 6 bases lay outside the gene matches. The CDR3 DNA reads TGTGCCAGCAGCCGCACAGCGGGAGATAGCACAGATACGCAGTATTTT. Its protein product is CASSRTAGDSTDTQYF.

This CDR3 reads CASSFRGGGYTF. Here the CDR3 DNA reads TGTGCCAGCAGCTTCCGGGGTGGTGGCTACACCTTC. This sequence joins TRBV7-2 and TRBJ1-2; no definite D call. The germline V gene encodes CDR1 SGHTA and CDR2 FQGNSA. The length of the CDR3 is 12 residues. The germline V and J ends were trimmed by 3 bases and 7 bases, with 9 bases remaining between them.